The present entry profiles one T cell receptor (beta chain) with its context. What it binds is unknown. The data are from a study of blood T cells in healthy people across ages. About the research overall: Capture via template switching afforded approximately one barcoded beta molecule per two T cells.

Primers used in a second PCR of roughly 7 to 12 cycles were a sample-barcoded 5' primer and a J-beta primer mix. Each cDNA molecule carried a tag from a template-switch adaptor that contained 12 random nucleotides. TCRdb reanalysed the 5' RACE reads using MiXCR and keeps one entry per CDR3 protein. The sample holds about 1.4 million distinct CDR3 sequences, roughly 59% seen once. The germline V gene encodes CDR1 SEHNR and CDR2 FQNEAQ (reference sequence). The CDR3 is made up of 15 amino acids. V was pared by 0 bases and J by 5 bases, with 11 bases between. General study findings and limits: More naive CD4+ cells and higher diversity were found in long-lived than in aged donors. Across the age range, TCR beta diversity per million T cells fell in a roughly linear way.

The sample was blood. The rearrangement links TRBV7-9 to TRBJ2-1, with D perhaps TRBD1 or TRBD2 (5 bases each). The TCR comes from a man between 18 and 29 years old in good health. DNA for the CDR3: TGTGCCAGCAGCTTAGCTTACGGGACGAACAATGAGCAGTTCTTC. Its translation is CASSLAYGTNNEQFF.